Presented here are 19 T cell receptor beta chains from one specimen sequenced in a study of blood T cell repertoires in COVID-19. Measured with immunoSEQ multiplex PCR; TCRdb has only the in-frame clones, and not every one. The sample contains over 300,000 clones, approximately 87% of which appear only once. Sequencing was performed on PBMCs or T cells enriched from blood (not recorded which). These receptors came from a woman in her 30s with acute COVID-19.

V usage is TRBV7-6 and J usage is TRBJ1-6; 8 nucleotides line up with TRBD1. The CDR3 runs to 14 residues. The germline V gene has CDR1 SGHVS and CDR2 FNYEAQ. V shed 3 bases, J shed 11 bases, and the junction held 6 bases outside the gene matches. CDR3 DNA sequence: TGTGCCAGCAGCTTGGGTGGACAGGGTACACCCCTCCACTTT. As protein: CASSLGGQGTPLHF.

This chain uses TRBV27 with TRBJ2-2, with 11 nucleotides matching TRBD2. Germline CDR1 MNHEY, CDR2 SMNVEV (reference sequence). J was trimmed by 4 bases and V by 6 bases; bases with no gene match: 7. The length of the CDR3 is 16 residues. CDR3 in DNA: TGTGCCAGCAGCCCGGGACTAGCGGAAGGCACCGGGGAGCTGTTTTTT. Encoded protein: CASSPGLAEGTGELFF.

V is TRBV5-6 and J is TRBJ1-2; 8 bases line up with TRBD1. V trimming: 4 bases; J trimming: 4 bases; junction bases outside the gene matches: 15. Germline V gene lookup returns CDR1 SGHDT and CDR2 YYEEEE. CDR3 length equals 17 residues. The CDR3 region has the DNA TGTGCCAGCAGCCGAGGGACAGGAACATACCTTTTCTATGGCTACACCTTC. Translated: CASSRGTGTYLFYGYTF.

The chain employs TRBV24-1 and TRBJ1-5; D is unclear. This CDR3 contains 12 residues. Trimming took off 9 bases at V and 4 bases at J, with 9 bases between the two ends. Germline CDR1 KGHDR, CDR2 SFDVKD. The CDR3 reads CATSDINQPQHF. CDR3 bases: TGTGCCACCTCCGACATTAATCAGCCCCAGCATTTT.

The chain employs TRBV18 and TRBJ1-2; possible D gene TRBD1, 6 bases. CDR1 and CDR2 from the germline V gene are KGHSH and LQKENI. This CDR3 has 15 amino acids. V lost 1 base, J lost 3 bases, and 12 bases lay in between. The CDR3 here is CASSPRYRDDYGYTF. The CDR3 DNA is TGTGCCAGCTCACCACGGTACAGGGATGACTATGGCTACACCTTC.

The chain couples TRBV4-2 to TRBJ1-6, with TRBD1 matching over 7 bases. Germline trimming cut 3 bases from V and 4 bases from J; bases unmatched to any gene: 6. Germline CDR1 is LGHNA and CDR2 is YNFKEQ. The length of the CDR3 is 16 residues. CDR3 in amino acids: CASSQGTEVYNSPLHF. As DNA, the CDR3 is TGTGCCAGCAGCCAGGGGACAGAAGTATATAATTCACCCCTCCACTTT.

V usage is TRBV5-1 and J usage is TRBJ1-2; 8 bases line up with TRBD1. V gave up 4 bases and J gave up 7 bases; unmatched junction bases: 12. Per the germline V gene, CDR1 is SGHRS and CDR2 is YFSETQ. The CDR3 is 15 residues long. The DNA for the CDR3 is TGCGCCAGCAGCCCTACCATGGACAGGGTTCGTGGCTACACCTTC. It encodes CASSPTMDRVRGYTF.

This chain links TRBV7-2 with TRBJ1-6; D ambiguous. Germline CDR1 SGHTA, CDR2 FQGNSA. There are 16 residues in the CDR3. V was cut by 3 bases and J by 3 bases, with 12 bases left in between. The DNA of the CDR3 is TGTGCCAGCAGCTTGCGGGTCCGGATCTATAATTCACCCCTCCACTTT. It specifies CASSLRVRIYNSPLHF.

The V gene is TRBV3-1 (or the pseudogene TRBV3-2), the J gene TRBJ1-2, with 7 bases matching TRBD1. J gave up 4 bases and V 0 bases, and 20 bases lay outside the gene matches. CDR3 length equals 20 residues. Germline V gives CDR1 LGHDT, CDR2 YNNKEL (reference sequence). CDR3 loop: CASSQEGGRVNDKNPYGYTF. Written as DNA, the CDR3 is TGTGCCAGCAGCCAAGAAGGGGGCAGGGTTAACGATAAGAACCCCTATGGCTACACCTTC.

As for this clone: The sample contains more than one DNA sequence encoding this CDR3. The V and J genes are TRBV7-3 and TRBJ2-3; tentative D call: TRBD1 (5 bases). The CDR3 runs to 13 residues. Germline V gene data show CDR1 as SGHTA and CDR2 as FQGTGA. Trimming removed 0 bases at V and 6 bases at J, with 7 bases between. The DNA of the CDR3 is TGTGCCAGCAGCTTAACAGGGGCGGATACGCAGTATTTT. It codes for CASSLTGADTQYF.

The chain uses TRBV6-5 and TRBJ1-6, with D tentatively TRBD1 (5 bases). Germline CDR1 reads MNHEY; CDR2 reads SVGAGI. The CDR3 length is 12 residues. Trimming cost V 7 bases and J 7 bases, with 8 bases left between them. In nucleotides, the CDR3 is TGTGCCAGCACGGCAGGGAATTCACCCCTCCACTTT. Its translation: CASTAGNSPLHF.

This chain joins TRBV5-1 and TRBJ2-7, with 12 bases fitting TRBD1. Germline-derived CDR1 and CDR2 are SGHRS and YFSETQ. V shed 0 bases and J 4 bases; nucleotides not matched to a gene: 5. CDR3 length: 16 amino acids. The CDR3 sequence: CASSLVPGQGAYEQYF. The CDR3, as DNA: TGCGCCAGCAGCTTGGTTCCGGGACAGGGGGCTTACGAGCAGTACTTC.

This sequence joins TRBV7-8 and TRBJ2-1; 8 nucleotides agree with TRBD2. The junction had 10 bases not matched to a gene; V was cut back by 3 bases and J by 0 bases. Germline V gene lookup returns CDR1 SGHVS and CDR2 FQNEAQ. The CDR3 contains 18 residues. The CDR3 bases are TGTGCCAGCAGCTTCCTTTGGACTAGCAGGAGCTCCTACAATGAGCAGTTCTTC. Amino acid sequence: CASSFLWTSRSSYNEQFF.

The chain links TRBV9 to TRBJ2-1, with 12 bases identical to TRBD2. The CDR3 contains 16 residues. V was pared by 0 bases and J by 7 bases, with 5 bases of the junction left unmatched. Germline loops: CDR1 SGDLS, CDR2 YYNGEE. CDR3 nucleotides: TGTGCCAGCAGCGTAGGTACCCTAGCGGGGGGGAATGAGCAGTTCTTC. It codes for CASSVGTLAGGNEQFF.

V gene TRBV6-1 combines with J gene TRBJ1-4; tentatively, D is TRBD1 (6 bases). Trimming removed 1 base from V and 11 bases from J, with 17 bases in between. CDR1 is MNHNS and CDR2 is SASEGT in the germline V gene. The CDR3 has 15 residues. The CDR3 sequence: CASSEGVGQIAKLFF. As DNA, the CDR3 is TGTGCCAGCAGTGAAGGTGTGGGACAAATTGCGAAACTGTTTTTT.

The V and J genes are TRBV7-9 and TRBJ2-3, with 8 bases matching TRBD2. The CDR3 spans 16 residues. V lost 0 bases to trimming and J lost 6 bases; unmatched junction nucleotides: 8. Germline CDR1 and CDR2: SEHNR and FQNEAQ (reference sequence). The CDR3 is CASSLAISGGRDTQYF. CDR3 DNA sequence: TGTGCCAGCAGCTTAGCTATTTCGGGGGGGCGCGATACGCAGTATTTT.

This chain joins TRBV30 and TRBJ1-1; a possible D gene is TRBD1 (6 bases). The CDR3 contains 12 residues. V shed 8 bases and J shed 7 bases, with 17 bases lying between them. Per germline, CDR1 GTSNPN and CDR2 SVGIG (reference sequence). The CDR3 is CAHLGGPHEAFF. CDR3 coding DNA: TGTGCCCATTTGGGGGGGCCCCATGAAGCTTTCTTT.

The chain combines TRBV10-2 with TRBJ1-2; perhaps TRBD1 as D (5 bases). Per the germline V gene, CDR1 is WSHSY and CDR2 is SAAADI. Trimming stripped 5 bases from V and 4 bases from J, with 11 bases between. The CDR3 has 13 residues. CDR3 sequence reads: CASSSGSSYGYTF. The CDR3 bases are TGCGCCAGCAGTTCAGGGTCTAGCTATGGCTACACCTTC.

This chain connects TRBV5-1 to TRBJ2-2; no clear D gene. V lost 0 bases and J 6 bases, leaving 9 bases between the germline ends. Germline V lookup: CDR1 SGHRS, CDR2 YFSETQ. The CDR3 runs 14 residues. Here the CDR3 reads CASSLVQAPGELFF. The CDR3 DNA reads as TGCGCCAGCAGCTTGGTTCAGGCCCCCGGGGAGCTGTTTTTT. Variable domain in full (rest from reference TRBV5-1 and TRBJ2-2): KAGVTQTPRYLIKTRGQQVTLSCSPISGHRSVSWYQQTPGQGLQFLFEYFSETQRNKGNFPGRFSGRQFSNSRSEMNVSTLELGDSALYLCASSLVQAPGELFFGEGSRLTVL.